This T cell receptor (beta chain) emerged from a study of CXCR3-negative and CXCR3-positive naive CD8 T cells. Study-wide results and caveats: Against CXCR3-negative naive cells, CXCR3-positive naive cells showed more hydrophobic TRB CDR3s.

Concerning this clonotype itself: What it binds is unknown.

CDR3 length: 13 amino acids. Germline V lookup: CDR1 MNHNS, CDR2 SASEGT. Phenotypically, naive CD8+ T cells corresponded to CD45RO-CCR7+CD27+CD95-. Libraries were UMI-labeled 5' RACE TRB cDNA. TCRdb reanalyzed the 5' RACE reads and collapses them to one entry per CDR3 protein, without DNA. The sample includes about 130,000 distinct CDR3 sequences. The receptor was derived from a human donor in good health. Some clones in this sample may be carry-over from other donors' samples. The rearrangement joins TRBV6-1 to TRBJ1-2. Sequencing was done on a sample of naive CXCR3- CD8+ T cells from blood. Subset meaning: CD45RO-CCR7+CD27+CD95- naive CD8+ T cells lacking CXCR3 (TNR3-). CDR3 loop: CASSEGKYYGYTF.